One and the same sample provided the 29 T cell receptor beta chains below, sequenced in a study. TCRdb analysed the RT-PCR reads with MiXCR anew, one entry per CDR3 protein. The data hold about 700,000 distinct CDR3 sequences, with approximately 15% observed a single time. Sequencing input: memory CD4+ T cells from blood. The source of these receptors is a female donor in good health, serving as a healthy control.

The CDR3 spells CSARDNRQGTNEQYF. The CDR3 DNA sequence: TGCAGTGCTAGAGATAATCGACAGGGGACGAACGAGCAGTACTTC. The chain is built from TRBV20-1 and TRBJ2-7; 8 nucleotides match TRBD1. CDR3 length: 15 residues. The ends lost 0 bases at V and 5 bases at J; junction bases unmatched: 9. Germline CDR1 DFQATT, CDR2 SNEGSKA (reference sequence).

This clonotype was recorded a few times. The V and J genes are TRBV5-1 and TRBJ2-2, with D perhaps matching TRBD2 (6 bases). The CDR3 sequence is 15 residues long. Germline CDR1 is SGHRS and CDR2 is YFSETQ. V lost 3 bases, J lost 3 bases, and 12 bases lay in between. This CDR3 is CASSSGEAYTGELFF. CDR3 sequence (DNA): TGCGCCAGCAGCTCTGGGGAGGCCTACACCGGGGAGCTGTTTTTT.

There are a few counts of this clonotype. The J gene is TRBJ2-1, the V gene TRBV20-1; TRBD1 matches at 9 bases. The J segment lost 6 bases and the V segment lost 7 bases, leaving 7 bases of the junction unmatched. The CDR3 covers 13 residues. CDR1 DFQATT and CDR2 SNEGSKA come from the germline V gene (reference sequence). The CDR3 sequence is CSVGGQGINEQFF. CDR3 nucleotide sequence: TGCAGTGTCGGGGGACAGGGTATCAATGAGCAGTTCTTC.

This clonotype showed up just a few times. The V call is TRBV5-1, the J call TRBJ1-4; weak D call: TRBD1 (6 bases). Trimming took 1 base from V and 8 from J, leaving 15 bases between them. The CDR3 has 15 amino acids. CDR1 is SGHRS, CDR2 YFSETQ, per germline. The CDR3 nucleotides are TGCGCCAGCAGCTTGTCCCCAGGGGCCGGGGAAAAACTGTTTTTT. Residues: CASSLSPGAGEKLFF. The full variable domain, in which reference TRBV5-1 and TRBJ1-4 provide the parts outside the CDR3, is KAGVTQTPRYLIKTRGQQVTLSCSPISGHRSVSWYQQTPGQGLQFLFEYFSETQRNKGNFPGRFSGRQFSNSRSEMNVSTLELGDSALYLCASSLSPGAGEKLFFGSGTQLSVL.

Here the CDR3 reads CASNLLAAGELFF. The CDR3 nucleotides read TGTGCCAGCAATCTACTAGCGGCCGGGGAGCTGTTTTTT. This sequence joins TRBV2 and TRBJ2-2; 8 bases are a match to TRBD2. J gave up 6 bases and V 7 bases, and 4 bases lay outside the gene matches. The CDR3 is made up of 13 amino acids. In germline, CDR1 is SNHLY, CDR2 FYNNEI.

The chain links TRBV7-9 to TRBJ2-1, with TRBD2 matching over 15 bases. This CDR3 is 16 amino acids long. Germline V gene lookup returns CDR1 SEHNR and CDR2 FQNEAQ (reference sequence). V lost 4 bases and J lost 3; bases outside the gene matches: 1. Here the CDR3 DNA reads TGTGCCAGCAGCTGGACTAGCGGGAGGGTCTACAATGAGCAGTTCTTC. This gives the protein CASSWTSGRVYNEQFF.

The V call is TRBV20-1, the J call TRBJ2-5, with 7 nucleotides matching TRBD2. V was clipped by 5 bases and J by 2 bases; unmatched bases: 11. This CDR3 spans 15 amino acids. Per the germline V gene, CDR1 is DFQATT and CDR2 is SNEGSKA (reference sequence). The CDR3, as DNA: TGCAGTGCTCATGCCCCCCTGGGAGGGCAAGAGACCCAGTACTTC. This encodes CSAHAPLGGQETQYF.

The rearrangement joins TRBV7-2 to TRBJ2-4, with D tentatively TRBD2 (5 bases). The V gene lost 1 base and the J gene lost 6 bases, with 16 bases spanning the gap. The CDR3 is 16 amino acids. The germline CDR1 and CDR2 sequences are SGHTA and FQGNSA. The CDR3 coding sequence is TGTGCCAGCAGCTTAGTAGCTAGCTACTCGGGAAACATTCAGTACTTC. This translates into CASSLVASYSGNIQYF. Drawing the rest from reference TRBV7-2 and TRBJ2-4, the complete variable domain is GAGVSQSPSNKVTEKGKDVELRCDPISGHTALYWYRQSLGQGLEFLIYFQGNSAPDKSGLPSDRFSAERTGGSVSTLTIQRTQQEDSAVYLCASSLVASYSGNIQYFGAGTRLSVL.

This rearrangement joins TRBV28 to TRBJ1-1; no definite D call. V lost 1 base to trimming and J lost 3 bases, with 6 bases between them. Germline V CDR1 and CDR2: MDHEN, SYDVKM. The CDR3 spans 13 residues. CDR3 amino acids: CASSLSLYTEAFF. Here the CDR3 DNA reads TGTGCCAGCAGTTTATCCTTGTACACTGAAGCTTTCTTT.

This chain links TRBV12-3 or TRBV12-4 with TRBJ2-6, with unresolved D. Between the trimmed V and J ends, which lost 3 bases and 0 bases, there was a span of 27 bases. The CDR3 covers 22 residues. This CDR3 reads CASSFRGRWVEAASSGANVLTF. As DNA, the CDR3 is TGTGCCAGCAGTTTTAGAGGCCGATGGGTGGAAGCAGCAAGCTCTGGGGCCAACGTCCTGACTTTC.

J is TRBJ2-7 and V is TRBV6-5; TRBD1 matches 9 bases. The ends lost 4 bases at V and 6 bases at J; junction bases unmatched: 7. The CDR3 extends over 14 amino acids. Per the germline V gene, CDR1 is MNHEY and CDR2 is SVGAGI. The CDR3 region is CASSFAGQGSEQYF. As DNA, the CDR3 is TGTGCCAGCAGTTTCGCGGGACAGGGAAGCGAGCAGTACTTC.

This clonotype was recorded many times. The rearrangement uses TRBV6-5 and TRBJ1-2; TRBD1 aligns across 7 bases. The CDR3 runs 15 residues. V gave up 4 bases and J gave up 4 bases; unmatched junction bases: 9. Germline V CDR1 and CDR2: MNHEY, SVGAGI. CDR3 DNA sequence: TGTGCCAGCAGTTCCGGACAGGTTCGGGGCTATGGCTACACCTTC. It translates to CASSSGQVRGYGYTF.

This clonotype was seen a few times. This sequence joins TRBV11-2 and TRBJ2-7, with 13 positions matching TRBD2. Germline-derived CDR1 and CDR2 are SGHAT and FQNNGV. The length of the CDR3 is 16 residues. Losses at the gene ends were 5 bases for V and 0 bases for J; bases not matched to a gene: 4. The CDR3 nucleotides are TGTGCCAGCAGCCCGACTAGCGGGAGGACCTCCTACGAGCAGTACTTC. Its translation is CASSPTSGRTSYEQYF.

This clonotype came up many times. CDR3 sequence reads: CASSPRAPSGLSSYNSPLHF. For the CDR3, the DNA is TGTGCCAGCAGTCCTCGGGCCCCTTCAGGGCTGAGCTCCTATAATTCACCCCTCCACTTT. This chain uses TRBV6-5 with TRBJ1-6, with TRBD1 as a possible D gene (5 bases). There are 20 residues in the CDR3. CDR1 and CDR2 (germline): MNHEY, SVGAGI. Trimming took 5 bases from V and 0 from J, leaving 23 bases between them.

This clonotype has just one count. The chain couples TRBV7-2 to TRBJ1-3; D call uncertain. The germline CDR1 and CDR2 sequences are SGHTA and FQGNSA. The CDR3 sequence is 15 residues long. The V gene lost 10 bases and the J gene lost 1 base, with 17 bases spanning the gap. CDR3 sequence: CATSPPGESGNTIYF. The CDR3 bases are TGTGCCACCTCGCCCCCTGGGGAATCTGGAAACACCATATATTTT.

The V and J genes are TRBV7-9 and TRBJ1-2; D perhaps matches TRBD1 (5 bases). Per germline, CDR1 SEHNR and CDR2 FQNEAQ (reference sequence). V lost 5 bases, J lost 5 bases, and 9 bases lay in between. This CDR3 has 12 amino acids. CDR3 bases: TGTGCCAGCAGCCCTCGACAGTATGGCTACACCTTC. Amino acids: CASSPRQYGYTF.

This clonotype has only a few counts. The J gene is TRBJ2-4, the V gene TRBV7-2; D is uncertain. CDR1 SGHTA and CDR2 FQGNSA come from the germline V gene. The V end lost 4 bases, the J end lost 5 bases, and 3 bases lay between the germline ends. This CDR3 is built from 11 residues. The CDR3: CASSSQNIQYF. The DNA of the CDR3 is TGTGCCAGCAGCTCCCAAAACATTCAGTACTTC.

The chain combines TRBV5-5 with TRBJ1-2; D unresolved. Trimming took 0 bases from V and 5 from J, leaving 14 bases between them. The germline V gene encodes CDR1 SGHKS and CDR2 YYEKEE (reference sequence). The CDR3 spans 15 residues. The CDR3 here is CASSLEASNLYGYTF. CDR3 in DNA: TGTGCCAGCAGCTTGGAGGCGTCTAACCTTTATGGCTACACCTTC.

This clonotype was found once. The chain joins TRBV28 to TRBJ1-6, with D maybe TRBD1 (6 bases). Per germline, CDR1 MDHEN and CDR2 SYDVKM. V gave up 5 bases and J gave up 5 bases, with 22 bases separating them. The CDR3 length is 18 residues. The CDR3, as DNA: TGTGCCAGCAGTCCACTGAACCCCGGGACACTTAATAATTCACCCCTCCACTTT. Protein product: CASSPLNPGTLNNSPLHF.

This chain joins TRBV6-1 and TRBJ2-1; perhaps TRBD1 as D (7 bases). CDR1 is MNHNS and CDR2 is SASEGT in the germline V gene. Trimming pared 3 bases from V and 12 bases from J, leaving 15 bases between. The CDR3 is 13 amino acids. DNA for the CDR3: TGTGCCAGCAGTGACCCCGACAGGGACTTGCAGTTCTTC. Translating gives CASSDPDRDLQFF.

This chain connects TRBV9 to TRBJ2-1; 8 bases map to TRBD1. This CDR3 is 15 amino acids long. From germline, CDR1 is SGDLS and CDR2 YYNGEE. The junction had 5 bases not matched to a gene; V was cut back by 3 bases and J by 3 bases. The CDR3 reads CASSGGQVGYNEQFF. In DNA form, the CDR3 reads TGTGCCAGCAGCGGGGGACAGGTGGGCTACAATGAGCAGTTCTTC.

A remark on this clonotype: Since a much larger clone is just one base distant, this may be a read error. The rearrangement uses TRBV6-2 or TRBV6-3 and TRBJ2-1; either TRBD1 or TRBD2 may supply D (5 bases each). Germline V gene sequence: CDR1 MNHEY, CDR2 SVGEGT. The CDR3 consists of 12 residues. Trimming cost V 2 bases and J 10 bases, with 9 bases left between them. This chain's CDR3 is CASSYARGEQFF. CDR3 sequence (DNA): TGTGCCAGCAGTTACGCCCGGGGCGAGCAGTTCTTC.

This clonotype turned up a few times. This chain joins TRBV7-2 and TRBJ1-2, with D unclear. Trimming stripped 4 bases from V and 7 bases from J, with 16 bases between. The V gene's germline CDR1 is SGHTA and CDR2 FQGNSA. This CDR3 is built from 14 residues. The CDR3 coding sequence is TGTGCCAGCAGCTCAAGGGTAGTGGGCGCTGGCTACACCTTC. Translated, it gives CASSSRVVGAGYTF. The full variable domain, with the rest looked up from reference TRBV7-2 and TRBJ1-2, is GAGVSQSPSNKVTEKGKDVELRCDPISGHTALYWYRQSLGQGLEFLIYFQGNSAPDKSGLPSDRFSAERTGGSVSTLTIQRTQQEDSAVYLCASSSRVVGAGYTFGSGTRLTVV.

This chain links TRBV7-2 with TRBJ2-3, with TRBD2 matching over 15 bases. The CDR3 contains 16 residues. With V trimmed by 4 bases and J by 6 bases, 5 bases remained unmatched. The germline V gene has CDR1 SGHTA and CDR2 FQGNSA. The chain's CDR3 is CASSWTSGGAGDTQYF. CDR3 DNA sequence: TGTGCCAGCAGCTGGACTAGCGGGGGGGCAGGCGATACGCAGTATTTT. Using reference TRBV7-2 and TRBJ2-3 for the parts outside the CDR3, the full variable domain is GAGVSQSPSNKVTEKGKDVELRCDPISGHTALYWYRQSLGQGLEFLIYFQGNSAPDKSGLPSDRFSAERTGGSVSTLTIQRTQQEDSAVYLCASSWTSGGAGDTQYFGPGTRLTVL.

This clonotype was detected a few times. The V and J genes are TRBV6-1 and TRBJ1-5; TRBD1 is a possible D gene (6 bases). Germline CDR1 MNHNS, CDR2 SASEGT. There are 17 residues in the CDR3. V lost 4 bases and J lost 3, with 19 bases in between. CDR3 DNA sequence: TGTGCCAGCAGTGGCCCCGCTCAGAGGGGGGTCAATCAGCCCCAGCATTTT. It is translated as CASSGPAQRGVNQPQHF.

V and J are TRBV4-2 and TRBJ1-2, with D unresolved. Germline values: CDR1 LGHNA, CDR2 YNFKEQ. Trimming left V 1 base short and J 3 bases short, with 18 bases between. The CDR3 runs to 17 residues. The CDR3 region is CASSQARDSRGYYGYTF. CDR3 sequence (DNA): TGTGCCAGCAGCCAAGCGCGAGACTCCCGGGGTTACTATGGCTACACCTTC.

This clonotype was seen repeatedly, ten times or more. The chain uses TRBV12-3 or TRBV12-4 and TRBJ2-7, with 8 nucleotides matching TRBD1. Trimming cost V 5 bases and J 4 bases; bases outside gene matches: 4. The CDR3 length is 13 residues. The DNA for the CDR3 is TGTGCCAGCAGTCAGGACAGGGAATACGAGCAGTACTTC. Protein: CASSQDREYEQYF.

The chain recombines TRBV2 with TRBJ2-7; the D is unclear. Germline loops: CDR1 SNHLY, CDR2 FYNNEI. The CDR3 consists of 15 residues. Trimming removed 2 bases from V and 2 bases from J, with 13 bases in between. The CDR3 reads CASSESTQIPYEQYF. The CDR3 coding sequence is TGTGCCAGCAGTGAAAGCACCCAGATCCCCTACGAGCAGTACTTC.

The V and J genes are TRBV11-2 and TRBJ2-1; TRBD2 matches at 10 bases. This CDR3 is built from 17 residues. Germline CDR1 reads SGHAT; CDR2 reads FQNNGV. The V and J ends lost 2 bases and 4 bases, in that order; junction bases with no gene match: 8. CDR3 coding DNA: TGTGCCAGCAGCTTAATGAGGATAGCGGGGGGATACAATGAGCAGTTCTTC. Protein product: CASSLMRIAGGYNEQFF. The whole variable domain, filled in from reference TRBV11-2 and TRBJ2-1, reads EAGVAQSPRYKIIEKRQSVAFWCNPISGHATLYWYQQILGQGPKLLIQFQNNGVVDDSQLPKDRFSAERLKGVDSTLKIQPAKLEDSAVYLCASSLMRIAGGYNEQFFGPGTRLTVL.